The sequence of this T cell receptor beta chain was determined in a study of shared clonotypes between healthy human individuals (TCRdb year 2020). About the study as a whole: A few men and two women, aged 18 to 49 years, made up the cohort. The study deeply sequenced blood TCR repertoires of five healthy adults to estimate repertoire size and the extent of clonotype sharing between individuals. To increase sequencing depth and limit assay-specific biases, TCR repertoire library preparation and sequencing were carried out by different laboratories using diverse techniques. Leukapheresis yielded between about 0.85 and 9.5 billion PBMCs per donor.

Beyond this particular receptor, the publication reports: Sampling was limited to blood, and TCR repertoires in tissue likely differ from TCR repertoires in blood. Pairwise subsampling indicated that sequencing depth was expected to affect the degree of clonotype sharing among donors. The small number of donors limited the genetic and exposure-history diversity represented.

TCR CDR3 regions were amplified from genomic DNA by multiplex PCR using the deep immunoSEQ assay. Extracted genomic DNA from each cell subset was spread evenly across all wells of several immunoSEQ 96-well plates, with each plate serving as a replicate. For unsorted PBMC, around 300 ng of genomic DNA, equivalent to 25,000 to 35,000 T cell genomes, went into each replicate PCR. Ten immunoSEQ deep assay plates were used to sequence unsorted PBMC genomic DNA. Purified libraries were quantified with a Qubit 3.0 fluorometer, sized on a Bioanalyzer 2100, and re-quantified with the KAPA Library Quantification kit. Every immunoSEQ 96-well plate was sequenced on a dedicated single-read 150-cycle Illumina NextSeq 550 flow cell. Turning to the authors' computational methods: Because only junctional sequences without quality scores were contained in the immunoSEQ output, filtering matching that applied to full-length reads could not be performed. Sequences were annotated with PyIR, a Python wrapper for IgBLAST v1.9, and V/J genes and CDR3 were assigned using IMGT germline references. Reads with weak V/J assignments (E-value above 1e-6), missing CDR3, stop codons, out-of-frame junctions, or ambiguous translated residues were removed. V3J clonotypes were defined as sequences sharing an identical inferred V gene, J gene, and CDR3 amino acid sequence. Percentage overlap between repertoires was computed as shared unique clonotypes divided by the size of the smaller repertoire. Three approaches were used to assess repertoire richness: RTK rarefaction, the Chao1 estimator, and Recon v2.1 estimates of unobserved clonotypes. Imported from immuneACCESS, the table was reduced by TCRdb to in-frame sequences with V and J called. These copies leave out some clones; in studies compared against another copy, an unresolved V gene accounts for under half, and the cause of the remainder is not known. V and J calls and clone size are given by that table; D and trimming were obtained from the DNA. The sample table contains about 480,000 clones; only one count was recorded for 75% to 80% of them. Jointly, the top ten make up around 12% of the sample.

Per the germline V gene, MGHRA is the CDR1 and YSYEKL is the CDR2. Trimmed from V: 2 bases; trimmed from J: 0 bases; junction bases lacking a gene match: 4. Including the terminal cysteine and phenylalanine, the CDR3 comprises 17 residues. The CDR3 DNA has 51 bases and is translated from base 1. Healthy HIV-negative adults with no recently reported acute infections or vaccinations were included as donors. Every donor was a Caucasian adult living in Nashville, Tennessee, USA. In the unsorted samples, approximately 85 million PBMCs were counted, and genomic DNA was extracted using the QIAamp DNA Blood Mini kit. After blood collection by leukapheresis, PBMCs were isolated using Ficoll-Histopaque density gradient centrifugation and then cryopreserved in the vapor phase of liquid nitrogen. To note about this clone: Its recognized antigen is unknown. Per-base quality was not reported, and no clone a single base away is much larger than it.

This TCR came from a woman aged 40 to 50 in good health. Some clones in this sample may be carry-over from other donors' samples. The chain links TRBV4-1 with TRBJ2-6; 7 bases in the junction line up with TRBD1. The sequenced sample was PBMCs. The sequenced DNA is TGCGCCAGCAGCCAAAGGGACAGATCCTCTGGGGCCAACGTCCTGACTTTC. Its amino acids are CASSQRDRSSGANVLTF.